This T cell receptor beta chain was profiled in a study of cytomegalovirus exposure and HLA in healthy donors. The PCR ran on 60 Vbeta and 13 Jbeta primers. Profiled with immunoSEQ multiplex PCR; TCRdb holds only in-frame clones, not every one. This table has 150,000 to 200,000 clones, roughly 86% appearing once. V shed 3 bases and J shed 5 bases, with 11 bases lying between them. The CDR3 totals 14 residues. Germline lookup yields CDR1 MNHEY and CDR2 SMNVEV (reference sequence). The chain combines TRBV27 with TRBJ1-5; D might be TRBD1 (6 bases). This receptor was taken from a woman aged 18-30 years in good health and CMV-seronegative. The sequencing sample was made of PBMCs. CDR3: CASSFRDKYQPQHF. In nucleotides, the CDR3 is TGTGCCAGCAGTTTCCGGGACAAGTATCAGCCCCAGCATTTT.